This T cell receptor beta chain appears in the sequencing data of a study of T cell repertoires in cytomegalovirus infection. Study-wide background: Public TCR beta signatures were indicative of both CMV infection and a matching HLA type. Study conclusions and caveats: Cumulative public TCR beta family frequency identified carriers of CMV plus the relevant HLA. Predominance within the ex vivo response was attributable to HLA-C-restricted CMV-specific TCR beta clonotypes.

V gave up 6 bases and J gave up 4 bases; unmatched junction bases: 11. The CDR3 spans 16 residues. Each CDR3 protein is one row after TCRdb ran MiXCR on the reads. The top ten clones hold 3.5% to 6% of a sample with roughly 76,000 distinct CDR3 sequences, more than 3% of them seen once. The table lists this clonotype with many counts. Its matching antigen is unknown. The V and J genes are TRBV12-3 or TRBV12-4 and TRBJ2-1, with 8 nucleotides matching TRBD1. Specimen: PBMCs. The sequence came from a human donor in good health (CMV status not recorded). Some clones in this sample may be carry-over from other donors' samples. The CDR3 reads CASSLTGAVFYNEQFF. In DNA form, the CDR3 reads TGTGCCAGCAGCTTGACAGGGGCCGTTTTTTACAATGAGCAGTTCTTC.